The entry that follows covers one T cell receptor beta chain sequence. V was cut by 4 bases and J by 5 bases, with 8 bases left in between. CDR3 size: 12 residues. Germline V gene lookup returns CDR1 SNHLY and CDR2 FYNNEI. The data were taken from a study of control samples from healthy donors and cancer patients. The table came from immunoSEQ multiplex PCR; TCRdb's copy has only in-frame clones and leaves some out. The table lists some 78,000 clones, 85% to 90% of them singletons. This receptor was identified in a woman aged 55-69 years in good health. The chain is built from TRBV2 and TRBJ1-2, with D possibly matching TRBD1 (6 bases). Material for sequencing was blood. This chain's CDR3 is CASSGTVYGYTF. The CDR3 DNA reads TGTGCCAGCAGTGGGACAGTATATGGCTACACCTTC. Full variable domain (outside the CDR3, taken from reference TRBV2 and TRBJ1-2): EPEVTQTPSHQVTQMGQEVILRCVPISNHLYFYWYRQILGQKVEFLVSFYNNEISEKSEIFDDQFSVERPDGSNFTLKIRSTKLEDSAMYFCASSGTVYGYTFGSGTRLTVV.